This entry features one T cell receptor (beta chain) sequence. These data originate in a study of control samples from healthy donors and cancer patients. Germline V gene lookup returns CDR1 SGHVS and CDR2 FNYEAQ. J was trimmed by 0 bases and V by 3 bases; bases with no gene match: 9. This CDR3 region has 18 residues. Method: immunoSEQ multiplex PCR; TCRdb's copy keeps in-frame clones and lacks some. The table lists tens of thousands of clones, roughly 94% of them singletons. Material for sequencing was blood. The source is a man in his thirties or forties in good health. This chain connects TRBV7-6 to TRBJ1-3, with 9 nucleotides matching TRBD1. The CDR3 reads CASSLHGQGTSSGNTIYF. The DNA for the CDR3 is TGTGCCAGCAGCTTGCACGGACAGGGGACTTCCTCTGGAAACACCATATATTTT.